This T cell receptor (beta chain) appears in the sequencing data of a study of blood T cell repertoires in COVID-19. Germline V gives CDR1 KGHSH, CDR2 LQKENI. The V gene lost 0 bases and the J gene lost 4 bases, with 12 bases spanning the gap. The CDR3 consists of 16 residues. The repertoire was sequenced with immunoSEQ multiplex PCR; TCRdb's copy has only in-frame clones and lacks some. The sample has under 350,000 clones; around 86% are singletons. This sequence originates from a woman aged 40-49 years with acute COVID-19. Sequencing input: PBMCs or T cells enriched from blood (not recorded which). The genes are TRBV18 and TRBJ2-2; a weak D match, TRBD1 (5 bases). The CDR3 loop is CASSPPSQGSTGELFF. DNA of the CDR3: TGTGCCAGCTCACCACCGTCCCAGGGAAGCACCGGGGAGCTGTTTTTT. Based on the CDR3 plus reference TRBV18 and TRBJ2-2, the full variable domain is NAGVMQNPRHLVRRRGQEARLRCSPMKGHSHVYWYRQLPEEGLKFMVYLQKENIIDESGMPKERFSAEFPKEGPSILRIQQVVRGDSAAYFCASSPPSQGSTGELFFGEGSRLTVL.